This entry is about one T cell receptor beta chain. V lost 1 base to trimming and J lost 4 bases; unmatched junction nucleotides: 7. CDR3 length: 18 residues. Germline lookup yields CDR1 SGHDT and CDR2 YYEEEE. The data derive from a study of blood T cell repertoires in COVID-19. Here immunoSEQ multiplex PCR was the method, and the copy in TCRdb shows in-frame clones only, minus some. The data contain 100,000 to 130,000 clones, approximately 90% of them singletons. The V call is TRBV5-6, the J call TRBJ2-1, with 14 bases fitting TRBD2. This sequence was found in a man aged 50 to 59 with active or convalescent COVID-19. Sequencing used peripheral blood. This CDR3 is CASSLQGTSGSVYNEQFF. The DNA of the CDR3 is TGTGCCAGCAGCTTGCAAGGGACTAGCGGGAGTGTATACAATGAGCAGTTCTTC.